The clone carrying this TCR beta chain was counted between two and nine times. What it binds is not known. Samples had at least 7 million PBMCs isolated from them. CDR3 length equals 16 residues. V gave up 0 bases and J gave up 2 bases, with 10 bases separating them. The germline CDR1 and CDR2 sequences are SGHTA and FQGNSA. The data stem from a study of blood T cells in healthy people across ages. Findings and caveats of the study: Investigators viewed diversity estimates from one million T cells as underestimates, the study reported. While age rose, TCR beta diversity per million T cells dropped in a roughly linear way.

With a J-beta primer mix and a sample-barcoded 5' primer, a second PCR ran roughly 6 to 11 cycles. In TCRdb, the 5' RACE reads were re-called with MiXCR into one record per CDR3 protein. The sample lists 800,000 or so distinct CDR3 sequences; 62% were seen once. The V and J genes are TRBV7-2 and TRBJ2-2; weak D call: TRBD2 (6 bases). This TCR came from a man aged 25-40 years in good health. The specimen sequenced was blood. The CDR3 region has the DNA TGTGCCAGCAGCTTAGCGCTGGCGGGAAACACCGGGGAGCTGTTTTTT. It encodes CASSLALAGNTGELFF.